This T cell receptor beta chain was recovered during a study of OX40 agonist ivuxolimab in advanced cancers. Describing the broader study: Ivuxolimab was a fully human IgG2 agonistic monoclonal antibody targeting the costimulatory receptor OX40 (CD134). Peripheral TCRbeta sequencing was intended to test whether TCR sequence diversity was altered and clonal T-cell expansion was caused by ivuxolimab. Among the roughly 50 dose-escalation patients, around 20 had hepatocellular carcinoma, roughly 15 melanoma, 9 renal cell carcinoma and 9 head and neck cancer. The paper describes the monotherapy dose-escalation part (N of about 50 patients) of the phase I trial of ivuxolimab. Intravenous ivuxolimab was administered to patients every 2 weeks at six dose levels: 0.01, 0.1, 0.3, 1.5, 3 and 10 mg/kg. Partial responses occurred in three dose-escalation patients, of whom one had hepatocellular carcinoma and two had cutaneous melanoma. The dose-escalation cohort was 82.7% male with a mean age of roughly 62 years, ranging from 23 to 79. Patients were allowed to have had prior anti-PD-1, anti-PD-L1 or anti-CTLA-4 therapy, and approximately 39% of the dose-escalation patients had been treated with checkpoint inhibitors.

The trial excluded patients who had a history of autoimmune disease or who were on systemic immunosuppression. In every dose cohort, peripheral blood was drawn for TCR sequencing at baseline, cycle 4 day 1, and cycle 7 day 1. Samples came from an open-label, multicenter, first-in-human phase I dose-escalation trial of ivuxolimab. Adults with locally advanced or metastatic head and neck squamous cell, hepatocellular, melanoma or renal cell carcinoma were enrolled in the trial. Before TCR sequencing, CD4+ and CD8+ T cells were separately sorted from peripheral blood. Summary of the overall study and its limitations: At doses of 0.1 to 3.0 mg/kg, clonal expansion of both CD4+ and CD8+ T cells in blood was seen between baseline and week 6. In the 0.1-3.0 mg/kg groups, partial responders had among the lowest normalized peripheral clonal expansion, particularly in CD8+ T cells. The antigen specificity of the peripheral T cells that underwent clonal expansion was not determined. On average, CD8+ T cells showed more expanded clones than CD4+ T cells after ivuxolimab. Low levels of normalized T-cell clonal expansion were also seen in some patients who did not respond.

To sequence the TCRbeta CDR3 region, genomic DNA was isolated from the sorted cells. TCRbeta CDR3 regions were sequenced using the immunoSEQ Assay. What TCRdb holds here is the immuneACCESS table cut down to in-frame rearrangements. Part of the clones is not present; checked against another copy, under half of the missing clones reflect an unresolved V gene, and the others are unexplained. The sample table holds some 65,000 clones, of which around 87% were seen once. Together, the top ten hold 0.38% of the sample. A word on this clone: Which antigen it targets is not known. One base away there is no much larger clone; base qualities are not given.

Material: CD4+ or CD8+ T cells sorted from blood, obtained in a trial of the OX40 agonist ivuxolimab. The receptor was isolated from an adult with an advanced solid tumor such as melanoma, head and neck, liver or kidney cancer.

The DNA is as follows: TGTGCCAGTTTACAGAGCTCTGGAAACACCATATATTTT. Its protein is CASLQSSGNTIYF. The chain employs TRBV6-6 and TRBJ1-3; no D gene can be assigned with confidence. The CDR3 has 13 amino acids, counting the end cysteine and phenylalanine. The DNA shown is the 39-base CDR3, in frame from base 1. The V end loses 9 bases and the J end loses 0 bases, and a stretch of 9 bases separates them. CDR1 and CDR2 (MNHNY, SVGAGI) derive from the germline V gene (reference sequence).